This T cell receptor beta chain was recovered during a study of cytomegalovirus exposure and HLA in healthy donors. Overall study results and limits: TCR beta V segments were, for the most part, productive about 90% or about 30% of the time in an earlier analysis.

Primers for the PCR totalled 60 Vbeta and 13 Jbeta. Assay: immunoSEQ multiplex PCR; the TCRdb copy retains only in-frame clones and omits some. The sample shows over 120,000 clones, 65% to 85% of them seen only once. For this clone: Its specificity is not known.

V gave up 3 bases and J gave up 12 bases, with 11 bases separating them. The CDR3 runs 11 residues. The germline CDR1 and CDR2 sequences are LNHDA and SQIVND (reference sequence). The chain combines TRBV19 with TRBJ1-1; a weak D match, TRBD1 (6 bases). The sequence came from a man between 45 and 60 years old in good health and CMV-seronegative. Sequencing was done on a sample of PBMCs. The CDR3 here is CASSMGAVTFF. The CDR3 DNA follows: TGTGCCAGTAGTATGGGGGCCGTGACTTTCTTT.